Sequencing of this T cell receptor beta chain was carried out in a study of graft-versus-host responses after intestinal transplantation. The assay was immunoSEQ multiplex PCR, and TCRdb's table has in-frame clones only and misses some. The data hold 15,000 to 17,000 clones, with about 30% observed a single time. Germline CDR1 reads MDHEN; CDR2 reads SYDVKM. The V and J ends lost 2 bases and 4 bases respectively, with 4 bases between them. This CDR3 contains 12 residues. The sequencing used alloreactive CD4+ T cells from a mixed lymphocyte reaction culture, collected before intestinal transplant. The subset denotes: CFSE-low proliferating T cells sorted from roughly 6-day pre-transplant mixed lymphocyte reaction (GvH or HvG direction). The TCR sequence derives from a human patient who received an intestinal transplant. The V call is TRBV28, the J call TRBJ2-3; D gene unclear. The chain's CDR3 is CASSLRADTQYF. CDR3 coding DNA: TGTGCCAGCAGTTTAAGGGCAGATACGCAGTATTTT.